Listed below are T cell receptor beta chains from one sample, sequenced in a study of T cells in Graves' hyperthyroidism and ophthalmopathy. TCRdb reanalysed the multiplex PCR reads using MiXCR and keeps one entry per CDR3 protein. The table has roughly 350,000 distinct CDR3 sequences, about 15% seen once. The specimen was blood. The receptors here all came from a woman in her twenties or thirties with Graves' hyperthyroidism. Both conserved end residues are part of each CDR3. The order of the fields is clone size, D gene, J gene, V gene, CDR3 DNA, CDR3 protein. D genes are given only for firm matches. Clone size is shown for a subset of rows, as once, few, many or a class of expanded clone.

>.|TRBD2|TRBJ2-2|TRBV30
TGTGCCTGGAGTATAGCGGGAGTTTACACCGGGGAGCTGTTTTTT
CAWSIAGVYTGELFF
>.|.|TRBJ2-1|TRBV12-3/TRBV12-4
TGTGCCAGCAGTTTCGAGCTAGCTGAGCAGTTCTTC
CASSFELAEQFF
>many|.|TRBJ2-1|TRBV28
TGTGCCAGCAGTTTATTTAAGAGCAATGAGCAGTTCTTC
CASSLFKSNEQFF
>few|.|TRBJ1-2|TRBV29-1
TGCAGCGTTGAAGATGACTTTGGATATGGCTACACCTTC
CSVEDDFGYGYTF
>.|TRBD2|TRBJ2-2|TRBV9
TGTGCCAGCAGCGTCCGCGCCCAGCGGGGATCCACCGGGGAGCTGTTTTTT
CASSVRAQRGSTGELFF
>few|TRBD1|TRBJ1-2|TRBV25-1
TGTGCAAGCTCAGGGGGCCGGTATGGCTACACCTTC
CASSGGRYGYTF
>many|.|TRBJ2-7|TRBV7-9
TGTGCCAGCAGGGCCGGGACTTCTTCCAACGAGCAGTACTTC
CASRAGTSSNEQYF
>many|.|TRBJ1-1|TRBV20-1
TGCAGTGCTAGAGATCAAGTAGAAGCTTTCTTT
CSARDQVEAFF
>.|.|TRBJ1-1|TRBV29-1
TGCAGCGTTGGACAGACAATGAACACTGAAGCTTTCTTT
CSVGQTMNTEAFF
>.|.|TRBJ2-7|TRBV20-1
TGCAGTGCTAGGACTAGAGGTTACTACGAGCAGTACTTC
CSARTRGYYEQYF
>many|.|TRBJ1-1|TRBV7-2
TGTGCCAGCAGCCTTCAGAGAAACACTGAAGCTTTCTTT
CASSLQRNTEAFF